This TCR beta chain was obtained from a study of blood T cell repertoires in COVID-19. This clone was picked up a small number of times. V was cut by 3 bases and J by 9 bases, with 16 bases left in between. This CDR3 is 14 amino acids long. The germline V gene has CDR1 SGHRS and CDR2 YFSETQ. Assay: immunoSEQ multiplex PCR; the TCRdb copy retains only in-frame clones and omits some. The sample lists under 300,000 clones; 82% were seen once. The chain links TRBV5-1 to TRBJ1-5, with a tentative D call TRBD1 (5 bases). Specimen: peripheral blood. The sequence was collected from a woman between 18 and 30 years old with acute or convalescent COVID-19. CDR3 coding DNA: TGCGCCAGCAGCTCCGGGATCATCGGGGGGCCCCAGCATTTT. Translation: CASSSGIIGGPQHF.